A selection of T cell receptor beta chains follows, all from one sample in a study of CD8 T cells in Susac syndrome. Each CDR3 protein gets one entry after TCRdb re-called the immunoSEQ multiplex PCR reads with MiXCR. The table lists about 130,000 distinct CDR3 sequences, around 94% of them singletons. The specimen was CD4+ T cells from PBMCs. These receptors all come from a human donor in good health. CDR3s include the opening cysteine and the closing phenylalanine or tryptophan. D genes are given only for firm matches. Only some rows state a clone size, as once, few, many or a class for expanded clones.

d_call,v_call,clone_size,cdr3_length,j_call,cdr3_aa,cdr3_nt
-,TRBV7-2,-,12,TRBJ2-1,CASSLVNVEQFF,TGTGCCAGCAGCTTAGTAAATGTTGAGCAGTTCTTC
-,TRBV5-1,-,15,TRBJ2-4,CASSLQEAPQGIQYF,TGCGCCAGCAGCTTACAGGAAGCGCCCCAGGGCATTCAGTACTTC
TRBD2,TRBV5-1,once,13,TRBJ2-1,CASSPGLAGVCVF,TGCGCCAGCAGCCCTGGCTTGGCGGGAGTGTGCGTCTTC
-,TRBV7-9,-,14,TRBJ2-7,CASSLIGQGYEQYF,TGTGCCAGCAGCTTAATAGGGCAGGGATACGAGCAGTACTTC
TRBD2,TRBV20-1,once,15,TRBJ2-3,CSASASGRAADTQYF,TGCAGTGCTAGCGCGAGCGGGAGGGCCGCAGATACGCAGTATTTT
-,TRBV7-9,-,15,TRBJ2-1,CASSLVWDGPNEQFF,TGTGCCAGCAGCTTAGTTTGGGACGGCCCCAATGAGCAGTTCTTC
-,TRBV5-1,-,16,TRBJ1-3,CASSLTSSGSENTIYF,TGCGCCAGCAGCTTGACCTCGAGTGGGTCCGAAAACACCATATATTTT
TRBD2,TRBV4-2,-,17,TRBJ2-5,CASSPEMPSSGQETQYF,TGTGCCAGCAGCCCCGAAATGCCCTCTAGCGGCCAAGAGACCCAGTACTTC
-,TRBV29-1,-,13,TRBJ1-1,CSVGDSRATEAFF,TGCAGCGTTGGAGATTCCCGGGCCACTGAAGCTTTCTTT
TRBD2,TRBV11-2,-,16,TRBJ2-1,CASSLRLAGAGNEQFF,TGTGCCAGCAGCTTAAGACTAGCGGGAGCGGGCAATGAGCAGTTCTTC
-,TRBV15,-,15,TRBJ2-7,CATSSGRKALYEQYF,TGTGCCACCAGCTCTGGGAGGAAGGCCCTCTACGAGCAGTACTTC
-,TRBV20-1,-,13,TRBJ2-1,CSASSFSSDEQFF,TGCAGTGCTAGTAGTTTTTCGTCTGATGAGCAGTTCTTC
-,TRBV29-1,-,15,TRBJ1-2,CSVEDRGGRLYGYTF,TGCAGCGTTGAAGATCGTGGGGGACGGTTGTATGGCTACACCTTC
-,TRBV4-1,-,15,TRBJ2-4,CASSLLYLAKNIQYF,TGCGCCAGCAGCCTCCTCTACCTAGCCAAAAACATTCAGTACTTC
-,TRBV6-6,-,13,TRBJ1-1,CASSYALYNEAFF,TGTGCCAGCAGTTACGCGCTGTATAATGAAGCTTTCTTT
TRBD2,TRBV20-1,-,16,TRBJ2-3,CSARLAGGGGTDTQYF,TGCAGTGCTAGACTAGCGGGAGGAGGGGGCACAGATACGCAGTATTTT
TRBD2,TRBV7-2,-,14,TRBJ2-7,CASSPTSGRYEQYF,TGTGCCAGCAGCCCTACTAGCGGGAGGTACGAGCAGTACTTC
-,TRBV19,-,14,TRBJ1-1,CASSWTYRDTEAFF,TGTGCCAGTAGTTGGACTTACCGGGACACTGAAGCTTTCTTT
-,TRBV29-1,-,17,TRBJ2-3,CSVENSGLSSSTDTQYF,TGCAGCGTTGAAAACAGCGGACTAAGCTCTAGCACAGATACGCAGTATTTT
-,TRBV2,few,13,TRBJ2-7,CASSVTGYGEQYF,TGTGCCAGCAGTGTAACTGGATATGGCGAGCAGTACTTC
-,TRBV30,-,15,TRBJ1-2,CAWRRTGTANYGYTF,TGTGCCTGGAGACGAACGGGGACGGCGAACTATGGCTACACCTTC
-,TRBV4-2,-,16,TRBJ1-1,CASSQGTGSLNTEAFF,TGTGCCAGCAGCCAAGGTACTGGGTCCCTGAACACTGAAGCTTTCTTT
TRBD1,TRBV2,-,17,TRBJ2-7,CASSEAFGTGGIYEQYF,TGTGCCAGCAGTGAAGCCTTCGGGACAGGGGGCATCTACGAGCAGTACTTC
TRBD2,TRBV7-2,-,18,TRBJ2-1,CASTFPGTSGSAYNEQFF,TGTGCCAGCACCTTCCCCGGGACTAGCGGGAGTGCCTACAATGAGCAGTTCTTC
TRBD2,TRBV12-3/TRBV12-4,-,17,TRBJ2-5,CASSLAPWTSVKETQYF,TGTGCCAGCAGTTTAGCGCCGTGGACTAGCGTTAAAGAGACCCAGTACTTC
-,TRBV14,once,15,TRBJ2-1,CASSDLLGVDNEQFF,TGTGCCAGCAGCGATCTCTTGGGAGTCGACAATGAGCAGTTCTTC
TRBD2,TRBV5-1,-,16,TRBJ2-2,CASSLEPGGQTGELFF,TGCGCCAGCAGCTTGGAACCGGGAGGGCAGACCGGGGAGCTGTTTTTT
TRBD1,TRBV7-9,-,13,TRBJ1-1,CASSLDRATEAFF,TGTGCCAGCAGCCTAGACAGGGCCACTGAAGCTTTCTTT
-,TRBV3-1,-,16,TRBJ1-3,CASSQDWGGSRNTIYF,TGTGCCAGCAGCCAAGATTGGGGTGGAAGTAGAAACACCATATATTTT
TRBD2,TRBV18,once,21,TRBJ2-1,CASSRIHFGLAGGRSYNEQFF,TGTGCCAGCTCACGTATTCATTTCGGACTAGCGGGAGGGCGCTCCTACAATGAGCAGTTCTTC
TRBD2,TRBV12-3/TRBV12-4,-,15,TRBJ2-3,CASSQRTSGTDTQYF,TGTGCCAGCAGCCAAAGGACTAGCGGGACAGATACGCAGTATTTT
-,TRBV29-1,once,14,TRBJ1-1,CSGRPRSVGTEAFF,TGCAGCGGGCGTCCAAGATCTGTAGGCACTGAAGCTTTCTTT
TRBD1,TRBV25-1,-,15,TRBJ1-2,CASSPAGQASHGYTF,TGTGCCAGCAGTCCCGCCGGACAGGCGAGCCATGGCTACACCTTC
-,TRBV7-2,-,13,TRBJ2-3,CASSAFGTDTQYF,TGTGCCAGCAGTGCGTTTGGCACAGATACGCAGTATTTT
-,TRBV27,-,17,TRBJ2-1,CASSSPWQGGSYNEQFF,TGTGCCAGCAGTTCGCCATGGCAGGGGGGCTCCTACAATGAGCAGTTCTTC
-,TRBV12-3/TRBV12-4,-,13,TRBJ1-5,CASSQGSNQPQHF,TGTGCCAGCAGTCAAGGTAGCAATCAGCCCCAGCATTTT
TRBD1,TRBV12-3/TRBV12-4,-,15,TRBJ1-2,CASITRDSENYGYTF,TGTGCCAGCATCACCCGGGACAGCGAAAACTATGGCTACACCTTC
-,TRBV30,-,14,TRBJ2-7,CAWSGNSYSYEQYF,TGTGCCTGGAGTGGGAACAGCTACTCATATGAGCAGTACTTC
-,TRBV7-7,-,13,TRBJ2-7,CASSFEAGGEQYF,TGTGCCAGCAGCTTCGAGGCTGGGGGGGAGCAGTACTTC
-,TRBV5-1,-,15,TRBJ2-3,CASSSRAGSTDTQYF,TGCGCCAGCAGCTCCAGGGCAGGTAGCACAGATACGCAGTATTTT
-,TRBV6-2/TRBV6-3,-,14,TRBJ1-5,CASSYGDSNQPQHF,TGTGCCAGCAGTTACGGGGATAGCAATCAGCCCCAGCATTTT
-,TRBV4-3,-,15,TRBJ2-7,CASSQEGGWAYEQYF,TGCGCCAGCAGCCAAGAGGGCGGGTGGGCCTACGAGCAGTACTTC
-,TRBV30,-,13,TRBJ1-2,CAWSGSAFYGYTF,TGTGCCTGGAGTGGTTCAGCCTTTTATGGCTACACCTTC
TRBD2,TRBV18,-,13,TRBJ2-1,CASSPGLESEQFF,TGTGCCAGCTCACCGGGACTAGAGAGTGAGCAGTTCTTC
-,TRBV20-1,-,14,TRBJ1-1,CSARGDSENTEAFF,TGCAGTGCTAGGGGAGACTCAGAGAACACTGAAGCTTTCTTT
-,TRBV7-2,-,14,TRBJ2-2,CASSAGLTTGELFF,TGTGCCAGCAGCGCCGGACTGACCACCGGGGAGCTGTTTTTT
-,TRBV6-1,-,12,TRBJ2-7,CASRIDLYEQYF,TGTGCCAGTAGGATAGATCTCTACGAGCAGTACTTC
TRBD2,TRBV2,-,15,TRBJ2-3,CASSEERDPTDTQYF,TGTGCCAGCAGTGAAGAGCGGGACCCCACAGATACGCAGTATTTT
TRBD2,TRBV30,-,15,TRBJ2-1,CAWRASGRGYNEQFF,TGTGCCTGGAGGGCCAGCGGGAGGGGCTACAATGAGCAGTTCTTC
TRBD1,TRBV6-1,-,18,TRBJ1-6,CASRPYAGQGGDNSPLHF,TGTGCCAGCAGACCATACGCGGGACAGGGAGGCGATAATTCACCCCTCCACTTT
-,TRBV7-2,-,12,TRBJ1-3,CASSLDGNTIYF,TGTGCCAGCAGCTTAGACGGAAACACCATATATTTT
-,TRBV4-1,-,15,TRBJ2-3,CASSQDWGRTDTQYF,TGCGCCAGCAGCCAAGATTGGGGGCGAACAGATACGCAGTATTTT
-,TRBV25-1,-,12,TRBJ2-7,CASSELGYEQYF,TGTGCCAGCAGTGAATTAGGCTACGAGCAGTACTTC
TRBD1,TRBV29-1,-,11,TRBJ2-7,CSVEGQGEQYF,TGCAGCGTTGAAGGACAGGGTGAGCAGTACTTC
-,TRBV15,-,14,TRBJ2-7,CATSRGQVAYEQYF,TGTGCCACCAGCAGAGGACAGGTCGCCTACGAGCAGTACTTC
-,TRBV5-1,-,14,TRBJ2-2,CASRDPSSTGELFF,TGCGCCAGCAGGGACCCCTCGAGCACCGGGGAGCTGTTTTTT
-,TRBV12-3/TRBV12-4,-,14,TRBJ2-2,CASSFWVGTGELFF,TGTGCCAGCAGTTTCTGGGTTGGGACCGGGGAGCTGTTTTTT
-,TRBV5-1,-,14,TRBJ2-2,CASSTDINTGELFF,TGCGCCAGCAGCACTGACATTAACACCGGGGAGCTGTTTTTT